The table lists the clone carrying this T cell receptor beta chain with a count of one. Authors' analysis steps: The assay estimated nucleated cells by amplifying reference gene primers. Generated by immunoSEQ multiplex PCR, the TCRdb table keeps only in-frame clones and is missing some. The V and J calls and clone size come from that table; D and trimming were worked out from the DNA. The table includes roughly 12,000 clones, over 90% detected once. This sample was included in a study of blood T cell repertoires in COVID-19. Study-wide background: From the United States, Italy and Spain came samples of acute and convalescent COVID-19. In each case, the material was cDNA or gDNA derived from T cells, B-cell-depleted T cells, or PBMCs.

The CDR3 has 16 residues. Germline loops: CDR1 KGHSH, CDR2 LQKENI. Trimming took 0 bases from V and 2 from J, leaving 12 bases between them. The sequenced sample consisted of peripheral blood. This clonotype originated in a woman aged 65 to 85 with active COVID-19. The V gene is TRBV18, the J gene TRBJ2-3; the D gene is possibly TRBD2 (6 bases). The chain's CDR3 is CASSPPNGGFTDTQYF. The CDR3 bases are TGTGCCAGCTCACCACCGAACGGGGGTTTCACAGATACGCAGTATTTT.